This TCR beta chain was observed in a study of OX40 agonist ivuxolimab in advanced cancers. The table came from immunoSEQ multiplex PCR; TCRdb's copy has only in-frame clones and leaves some out. The data contain about 110,000 clones, 89% of them singletons. The length of the CDR3 is 15 residues. Germline CDR1 SGDLS, CDR2 YYNGEE. V lost 0 bases and J lost 5, with 14 bases in between. This TCR was sampled from an adult with an advanced solid tumor such as melanoma, head and neck, liver or kidney cancer. The chain combines TRBV9 with TRBJ1-2; D is uncertain. The specimen comprised CD4+ or CD8+ T cells sorted from blood, sampled in a trial of the OX40 agonist ivuxolimab. CDR3 sequence: CASSVDSQSFYGYTF. Here the CDR3 DNA reads TGTGCCAGCAGCGTAGACAGCCAAAGCTTTTATGGCTACACCTTC.